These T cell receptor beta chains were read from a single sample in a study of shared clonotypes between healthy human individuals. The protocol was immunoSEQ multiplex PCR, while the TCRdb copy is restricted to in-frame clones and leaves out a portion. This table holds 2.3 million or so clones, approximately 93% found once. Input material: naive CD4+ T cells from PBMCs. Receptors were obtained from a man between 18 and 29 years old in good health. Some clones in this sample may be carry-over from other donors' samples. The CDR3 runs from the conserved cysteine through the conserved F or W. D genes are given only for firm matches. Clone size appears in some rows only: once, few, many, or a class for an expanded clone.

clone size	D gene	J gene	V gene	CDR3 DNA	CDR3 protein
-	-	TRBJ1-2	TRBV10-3	TGTGCCATCAGTGAGCCACAGGATTATGGCTACACCTTC	CAISEPQDYGYTF
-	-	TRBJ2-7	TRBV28	TGTGCCAGCACCTACTCGGGGGTTGGGGGCGAGCAGTACTTC	CASTYSGVGGEQYF
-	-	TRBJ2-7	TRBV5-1	TGCGCCAGCAGCTCGGACCCATCCTACGAGCAGTACTTC	CASSSDPSYEQYF
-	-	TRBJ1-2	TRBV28	TGTGCCAGCAGTTTTGGGGGTGACTATGGCTACACCTTC	CASSFGGDYGYTF
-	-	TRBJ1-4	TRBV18	TGTGCCAGCTCACCTGGCGTCGGGTCCGAAAAACTGTTTTTT	CASSPGVGSEKLFF
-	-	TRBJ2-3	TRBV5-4	TGTGCCAGCAGCCCCGGTAGGGGGGATACGCAGTATTTT	CASSPGRGDTQYF
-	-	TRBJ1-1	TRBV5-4	TGTGCCAGCAGCTTGGGTGGACAGATGAACACTGAAGCTTTCTTT	CASSLGGQMNTEAFF
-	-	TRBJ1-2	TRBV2	TGTGCCAGCAGTGTCGACGGCGCCTATGGCTACACCTTC	CASSVDGAYGYTF
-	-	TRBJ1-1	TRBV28	TGTGCCAGCAGCCACAGGGAAGCTTTCTTT	CASSHREAFF
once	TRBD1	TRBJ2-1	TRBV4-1	TGCGCCAGCAGAAGCACCGGGACAGGCTTCTATGAGCAGTTCTTC	CASRSTGTGFYEQFF
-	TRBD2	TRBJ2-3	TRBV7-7	TGTGCCAGCAGCTCGCTAGCGGGAAGCACAGATACGCAGTATTTT	CASSSLAGSTDTQYF
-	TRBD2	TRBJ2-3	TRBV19	TGTGCCAGTACCCAGGGACTAGCGGGACTCACAGATACGCAGTATTTT	CASTQGLAGLTDTQYF
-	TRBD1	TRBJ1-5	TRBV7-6	TGTGCCAGCAGCTTAGACAGGGGGCGCAATCAGCCCCAGCATTTT	CASSLDRGRNQPQHF
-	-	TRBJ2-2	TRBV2	TGTGCCAGCATCCTGGAGGCGAACACCGGGGAGCTGTTTTTT	CASILEANTGELFF
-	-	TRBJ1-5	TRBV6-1	TGTGCCAGCAGTTATAATCAGGCACAGCCCCAGCATTTT	CASSYNQAQPQHF
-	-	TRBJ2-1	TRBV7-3	TGTGCCAGCAGCATCACAGAGGGGTTATACAATGAGCAGTTCTTC	CASSITEGLYNEQFF
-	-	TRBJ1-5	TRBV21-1	TGTGCCAGCAGGGGACAGGGCTTCGGGCAGCCCCAGCATTTT	CASRGQGFGQPQHF
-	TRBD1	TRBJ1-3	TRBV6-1	TGTGCCAGCAGTTTTACAGGGGCCTCTGGAAACACCATATATTTT	CASSFTGASGNTIYF
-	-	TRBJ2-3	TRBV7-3	TGTGCCAGCAGCTTAAAGGGGGAAGATACGCAGTATTTT	CASSLKGEDTQYF
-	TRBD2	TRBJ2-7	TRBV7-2	TGTGCCAGCAGCCTGGGGCTAGCGGGCGCCTACGAGCAGTACTTC	CASSLGLAGAYEQYF
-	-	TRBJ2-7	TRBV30	TGTGCCTGGAGTGTGACGGGAACGTTGAACGAGCAGTACTTC	CAWSVTGTLNEQYF
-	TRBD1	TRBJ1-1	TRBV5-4	TGTGCCAGCAGCCCGGGACAGGGGAACACTGAAGCTTTCTTT	CASSPGQGNTEAFF
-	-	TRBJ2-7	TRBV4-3	TGCGCCAGCAGCCAAGATGTCGAAGGGTTCGGTGGGGCCTACGAGCAGTACTTC	CASSQDVEGFGGAYEQYF
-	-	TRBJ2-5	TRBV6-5	TGTGCCAGTACGCATCGAACAGCGCAAGAGACCCAGTACTTC	CASTHRTAQETQYF
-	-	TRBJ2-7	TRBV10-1	TGCGCCAGCAGGGGGGACCCGGGACCGGGGAATAGCTACGAGCAGTACTTC	CASRGDPGPGNSYEQYF
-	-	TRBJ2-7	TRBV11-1	TGTGCCAGCAGCCCCGGGGGTCGTCTCGAGCAGTACTTC	CASSPGGRLEQYF
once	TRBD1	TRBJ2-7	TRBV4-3	TGCGCCAGCAGCCAAGGTCCGGGACAGGGATACGAGCAGTACTTC	CASSQGPGQGYEQYF
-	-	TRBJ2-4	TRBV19	TGTGCCAGTAGTATAGAGCGCGTAGCCAAAAACATTCAGTACTTC	CASSIERVAKNIQYF
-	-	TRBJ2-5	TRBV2	TGTGCCAGCAGTAACGACAGAGGAGAGACCCAGTACTTC	CASSNDRGETQYF
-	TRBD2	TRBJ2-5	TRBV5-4	TGTGCCAGCAGCGTAAAGACTAGCGGGGAAGAGACCCAGTACTTC	CASSVKTSGEETQYF
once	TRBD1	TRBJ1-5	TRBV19	TGTGCCAGTAGTGTCGGGACAGGCGAGCCCCAGCATTTT	CASSVGTGEPQHF
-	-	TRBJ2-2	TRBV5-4	TGTGCCAGCAGCTTGGGCCTGACGGGGACGAACACCGGGGAGCTGTTTTTT	CASSLGLTGTNTGELFF
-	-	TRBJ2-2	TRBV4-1	TGCGCCAGCAGCTCGCCTGGGGAGCTGTTTTTT	CASSSPGELFF
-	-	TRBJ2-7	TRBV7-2	TGTGCCAGCAGCTTACAGCAACCCCCCTACGAGCAGTACTTC	CASSLQQPPYEQYF
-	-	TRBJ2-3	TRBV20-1	TGCAGTGCTAAGTCAGATACGCAGTATTTT	CSAKSDTQYF
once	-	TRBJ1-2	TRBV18	TGTGCCAGCTCACCCCCAGAAATTTATGGCTACACCTTC	CASSPPEIYGYTF
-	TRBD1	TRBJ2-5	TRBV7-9	TGTGCCAGCAGCTTAGAGACAGGGGCACAAGAGACCCAGTACTTC	CASSLETGAQETQYF
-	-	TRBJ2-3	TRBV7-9	TGTGCCAGCAGCTTAAGGGGGTTCACAGATACGCAGTATTTT	CASSLRGFTDTQYF
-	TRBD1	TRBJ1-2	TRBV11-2	TGTGCCAGCAGCCCCGAGACAGGGAAGCCGAACTATGGCTACACCTTC	CASSPETGKPNYGYTF
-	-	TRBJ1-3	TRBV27	TGTGCCAGCAGTTTTCAATTTGGAAACACCATATATTTT	CASSFQFGNTIYF
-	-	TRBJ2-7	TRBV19	TGTGCCAGTAGTCCTTCGGGGCCTGGCCCCTACGAGCAGTACTTC	CASSPSGPGPYEQYF
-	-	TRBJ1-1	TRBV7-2	TGTGCCAGCAGGTTATCCCACACTGAAGCTTTCTTT	CASRLSHTEAFF
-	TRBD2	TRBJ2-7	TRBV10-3	TGTGCCATCAGTAGACTAGCGGGGAGTTACGAGCAGTACTTC	CAISRLAGSYEQYF
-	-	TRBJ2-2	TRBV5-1	TGCGCCAGCAGCTTGGACCCCGGGACTGCTGCCGCTGGGGAGCTGTTTTTT	CASSLDPGTAAAGELFF
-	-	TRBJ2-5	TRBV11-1	TGTGCCAGCAGCTTACCCCAGGGAGGCGGAGAGACCCAGTACTTC	CASSLPQGGGETQYF
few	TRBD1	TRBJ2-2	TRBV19	TGTGCCAGTAGTTGGAGGACAGGAAAAGTCTTCTTAGGGGAGCTGTTTTTT	CASSWRTGKVFLGELFF
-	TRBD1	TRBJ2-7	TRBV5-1	TGCGCCAGCAGCCGAAGACAGGGTCCCTACGAGCAGTACTTC	CASSRRQGPYEQYF
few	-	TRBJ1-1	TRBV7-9	TGTGCCAGCAGCCTCGGACATGTCACTGAAGCTTTCTTT	CASSLGHVTEAFF
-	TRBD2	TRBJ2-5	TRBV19	TGTGCCAGTAGTCTCCGGACTAGCGGGAGTACTTCCGAGACCCAGTACTTC	CASSLRTSGSTSETQYF
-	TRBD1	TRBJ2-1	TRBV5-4	TGTGCCAGCAGCTTGGGACAGGGGAGGTATGAGCAGTTCTTC	CASSLGQGRYEQFF
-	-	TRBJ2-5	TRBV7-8	TGTGCCAGCAGCTTAGATTCTTCCGCGTACCAAGAGACCCAGTACTTC	CASSLDSSAYQETQYF